Following are 11 T cell receptor beta chains from one sample sequenced in a study of CD8 T cells in ankylosing spondylitis. Each CDR3 protein is one row after TCRdb ran MiXCR on the 5' RACE reads. The sample lists about 39,000 distinct CDR3 sequences; approximately 3% were seen once. Sequencing input: blood, either unsorted or a sorted T cell fraction (not recorded which). These receptor sequences come from a male donor with ankylosing spondylitis or in good health (not recorded which).

This clonotype was found many times. V gene TRBV9 combines with J gene TRBJ1-1; a possible D gene is TRBD1 (5 bases). Germline assignment: CDR1 SGDLS and CDR2 YYNGEE. Trimming took off 4 bases at V and 5 bases at J, with 18 bases between the two ends. This CDR3 region has 15 residues. The CDR3 DNA is TGTGCCAGCAGCCCCGTCCTGGGGCTGATGACTGAAGCTTTCTTT. This gives the protein CASSPVLGLMTEAFF.

This clonotype was seen at least ten times. J is TRBJ2-1 and V is TRBV9, with TRBD2 identical over 11 bases. From germline, CDR1 is SGDLS and CDR2 YYNGEE. Trimming cost V 3 bases and J 2 bases; bases outside gene matches: 4. CDR3 size: 16 residues. CDR3 protein: CASSGLLAGAYNEQFF. In DNA form, the CDR3 reads TGTGCCAGCAGCGGATTACTAGCGGGGGCCTACAATGAGCAGTTCTTC.

This clonotype showed up many times. The chain has TRBV3-2 and TRBJ2-2; the D call of TRBD2 is as the table states it, not checked on the DNA. TRBV3-2 is a pseudogene locus. The CDR3 has 22 amino acids. CDR3 sequence reads: CASSPGTGLSSGRARITGELFF. CDR3 in DNA: TGTGCCAGCAGCCCCGGGACAGGGCTTTCTAGCGGGAGGGCCCGGATCACCGGGGAGCTGTTTTTT.

This clonotype was seen repeatedly, ten times or more. This sequence joins TRBV9 and TRBJ2-2; D not certain. Germline V lookup: CDR1 SGDLS, CDR2 YYNGEE. The CDR3 is made up of 15 amino acids. The V end was cut by 0 bases, the J end by 5 bases, with 11 bases between. The CDR3 region has the DNA TGTGCCAGCAGCGTAGGGCTCAGGCAGACCGGGGAGCTGTTTTTT. Translated, it gives CASSVGLRQTGELFF.

The sample holds a few counts of this clonotype. V and J are TRBV9 and TRBJ2-2; 12 positions match TRBD2. Germline lookup yields CDR1 SGDLS and CDR2 YYNGEE. The CDR3 runs to 16 residues. V was pared by 7 bases and J by 6 bases, with 10 bases of the junction left unmatched. CDR3 residues: CASGGGLAGSPGELFF. CDR3 coding DNA: TGTGCCAGCGGAGGAGGACTAGCGGGGTCTCCCGGGGAGCTGTTTTTT.

This clonotype was detected many times. V gene TRBV9 combines with J gene TRBJ2-1, with D perhaps given as TRBD1 or TRBD2 (6 bases each). Germline-derived CDR1 and CDR2 are SGDLS and YYNGEE. The CDR3 has 17 amino acids. V lost 4 bases and J 2 bases, leaving 19 bases between the germline ends. The CDR3 protein is CASSLGAQGGTYNEQFF. CDR3 sequence (DNA): TGTGCCAGCAGCTTGGGGGCCCAAGGCGGGACCTACAATGAGCAGTTCTTC.

This clonotype was picked up many times. V gene TRBV9 combines with J gene TRBJ1-2; D is uncertain. V lost 0 bases, J lost 4 bases, and 7 bases lay in between. Germline V gives CDR1 SGDLS, CDR2 YYNGEE. CDR3 length: 13 residues. CDR3 protein: CASSVDSLYGYTF. The CDR3 coding sequence is TGTGCCAGCAGCGTAGACAGTCTCTATGGCTACACCTTC.

This clonotype was seen repeatedly, ten times or more. The CDR3 DNA reads as TGTGCCAGCAGCGGGACAGGGAACTCTGGAAACACCATATATTTT. Translating it yields CASSGTGNSGNTIYF. This chain connects TRBV9 to TRBJ1-3; 8 nucleotides agree with TRBD1. This CDR3 comprises 15 residues. Germline-derived CDR1 and CDR2 are SGDLS and YYNGEE. The V segment lost 3 bases and the J segment 0 bases; nucleotides outside the gene matches: 2.

A few counts support this clonotype. The J gene is TRBJ2-3, the V gene TRBV9; perhaps D is TRBD1 or TRBD2 (5 bases each). CDR3 size: 14 residues. V lost 4 bases, J lost 1 base, and 10 bases lay in between. Germline assignment: CDR1 SGDLS and CDR2 YYNGEE. Here the CDR3 DNA reads TGTGCCAGCAGCTTTAGGGACGGCACAGATACGCAGTATTTT. Translated, it gives CASSFRDGTDTQYF. The variable domain in full, completed from reference TRBV9 and TRBJ2-3, reads DSGVTQTPKHLITATGQRVTLRCSPRSGDLSVYWYQQSLDQGLQFLIQYYNGEERAKGNILERFSAQQFPDLHSELNLSSLELGDSALYFCASSFRDGTDTQYFGPGTRLTVL.

This rearrangement joins TRBV12-2 to TRBJ2-1. TRBV12-2 counts as a pseudogene. This CDR3 has 21 amino acids. Here the CDR3 DNA reads TGTGCAAGTCGCTTTCCCACACCGTTTACCAGGGTAGGGAACTCCTACAATGAGCAGTTCTTC. The encoded protein is CASRFPTPFTRVGNSYNEQFF.

This clonotype was seen at least ten times. The chain combines TRBV9 with TRBJ2-1; 9 bases align to TRBD2. Germline CDR1 and CDR2: SGDLS and YYNGEE. The CDR3 contains 15 residues. The junction had 6 bases not matched to a gene; V was cut back by 0 bases and J by 8 bases. CDR3 sequence: CASSVDQRGAHEQFF. For the CDR3, the DNA is TGTGCCAGCAGCGTAGACCAGCGGGGGGCCCATGAGCAGTTCTTC.